This T cell receptor beta chain was recorded in a study of beta chain features in type 1 diabetes. About this clone itself: Its antigen remains unknown.

Whole-study results and caveats: A pattern of fewer insertions and more deletions at VDJ junctions was seen in type 1 diabetes patients. Highly expressing activated T cells could be over-counted with a cDNA template. A greater similarity of naive, central memory and Treg TCRB repertoires was seen among patients than among healthy donors.

Reverse transcribing all isolated RNA meant expressed TCRB transcripts were sequenced. Method: immunoSEQ multiplex PCR; TCRdb's copy keeps in-frame clones and lacks some. The sample lists roughly 240,000 clones, about 14% seen once, with about 0.027% in the top ten. V lost 2 bases and J lost 0, with 19 bases in between. This CDR3 spans 18 amino acids. Germline-derived CDR1 and CDR2 are SGHDT and YYEEEE. The TCR was taken from a woman in her 40s in good health. The V call is TRBV5-6, the J call TRBJ2-3; maybe TRBD1 (6 bases). Material for sequencing was naive CD4+ T cells from blood. This chain's CDR3 is CASSLGVGDTASTDTQYF. CDR3 DNA: TGTGCCAGCAGCTTAGGAGTAGGGGACACCGCTAGCACAGATACGCAGTATTTT.